This T cell receptor (beta chain) is from a study of T cell responses to AZD1222 COVID-19 vaccine. There are a few counts of this clone. The protocol was immunoSEQ multiplex PCR, while the TCRdb copy is restricted to in-frame clones and leaves out a portion. The table includes more than 85,000 clones, roughly 90% detected once. Germline V lookup: CDR1 MDHEN, CDR2 SYDVKM. V dropped 6 bases and J dropped 4; count of bases not matched to a gene: 9. CDR3 size: 14 residues. The chain combines TRBV28 with TRBJ2-7; 7 bases map to TRBD1. This specimen consisted of peripheral blood, obtained on day 0 of AZD1222 vaccination. The sequence came from an adult in good health. CDR3 bases: TGTGCCAGCAGACCTGCCTTCAGGGGGTACGAGCAGTACTTC. It specifies CASRPAFRGYEQYF.